These 8 T cell receptor beta chains were sequenced from one sample in a study of T cell clonality in common variable immunodeficiency. TCRdb's copy holds only in-frame clones and misses some; the assay was immunoSEQ multiplex PCR. This sample has about 41,000 clones, each found more than once. Material for sequencing was peripheral blood mononuclear cells. The receptors derive from a person aged 18 to 75 in good health.

This clone was counted ten times or more. The CDR3 end lies 3 residues beyond the end of the read and is filled in from the germline J gene. The V gene is TRBV20-1, the J gene TRBJ2-7, with D possibly matching TRBD2 (5 bases). Germline CDR1 DFQATT, CDR2 SNEGSKA (reference sequence). The V end lost 2 bases, the J end lost 5 bases, and 7 bases lay between the germline ends. This CDR3 has 11 amino acids. The covered CDR3 bases are TGCAGTGCTAGACTAGCAGACGAG. Protein product: CSARLADE. The whole CDR3 is CSARLADEQYF.

The sample holds many counts of this clone. The read ends 3 residues before the CDR3 terminus; that terminus is restored from the germline J gene. The chain recombines TRBV5-1 with TRBJ2-3; D unresolved. Trimming removed 3 bases at V and 4 bases at J, with 15 bases between. Germline CDR1 and CDR2: SGHRS and YFSETQ. The CDR3 has 15 residues. CDR3 protein: CASSSTNTGPDTQYF. The sequenced part of the CDR3 DNA is TGCGCCAGCAGCTCGACAAATACTGGGCCAGATACG.

This clone was found many times. The CDR3 goes on 3 residues after the read ends, and that part is filled in from the germline J gene. The rearrangement joins TRBV20-1 to TRBJ1-3; unclear D gene. The CDR3 has 13 amino acids. V dropped 6 bases and J dropped 8 bases, with 17 bases sitting between them. CDR1 and CDR2 from the germline V gene are DFQATT and SNEGSKA (reference sequence). CDR3 bases read: TGCAGTGCCTTCAACCGCCAGAGGTACACC. This gives the protein CSAFNRQRYT. The entire CDR3 sequence reads CSAFNRQRYTIYF.

This clone was observed a few times. The CDR3 sequence: CASSSTSWEYNEQFF. Partial CDR3 DNA: TGTGCCAGCAGCTCGACTAGCTGGGAATACAATGAG. The chain joins TRBV7-9 to TRBJ2-1; TRBD2 matches at 7 bases. The read terminates 3 residues ahead of where the CDR3 ends, so the germline J gene completes it. The germline CDR1 and CDR2 sequences are SEHNR and FQNEAQ (reference sequence). The CDR3 sequence is 15 residues long. The V segment lost 4 bases and the J segment 4 bases; nucleotides outside the gene matches: 7.

In its sample, this clone was seen many times. The read ends 3 residues shy of where the CDR3 ends; the end is completed using the germline J gene. J is TRBJ2-7 and V is TRBV5-1; maybe TRBD1 (6 bases). Germline CDR1 SGHRS, CDR2 YFSETQ. Deletions cut 5 bases from V and 0 bases from J, with 15 bases between. The CDR3 contains 15 residues. The CDR3 bases that were read are TGCGCCAGCAGGTATCAGGACAGTCACTCCTACGAG. Its translation is CASRYQDSHSYE. The whole CDR3 reads CASRYQDSHSYEQYF. Full variable domain (missing parts from reference TRBV5-1 and TRBJ2-7): KAGVTQTPRYLIKTRGQQVTLSCSPISGHRSVSWYQQTPGQGLQFLFEYFSETQRNKGNFPGRFSGRQFSNSRSEMNVSTLELGDSALYLCASRYQDSHSYEQYFGPGTRLTVT.

This clone was observed many times. The CDR3 end is not reached by the read, which stops 3 residues before it; the germline J gene fills it in. The chain is built from TRBV9 and TRBJ2-7, with D possibly matching TRBD2 (5 bases). V was shortened by 1 base and J by 0 bases, with 11 bases between the two germline ends. The CDR3 spans 15 residues. The germline V gene has CDR1 SGDLS and CDR2 YYNGEE. Partial CDR3 DNA: TGTGCCAGCAGCGTAAACAGCGGAAGCTCCTACGAG. The encoded protein is CASSVNSGSSYE. The full CDR3 is CASSVNSGSSYEQYF.

In its sample, this clone was seen many times. The read terminates 3 residues before the CDR3 end, so the remaining end is supplied by the germline J gene. V and J are TRBV9 and TRBJ2-3; D is unclear. Trimming cost V 3 bases and J 4 bases, with 12 bases left between them. The CDR3 is made up of 14 amino acids. Germline V CDR1 and CDR2: SGDLS, YYNGEE. Here the CDR3 reads CASSASLAADTQYF. CDR3 DNA (partial): TGTGCCAGCAGCGCCTCCCTGGCGGCAGATACG. The whole variable domain, remainder taken from reference TRBV9 and TRBJ2-3, is DSGVTQTPKHLITATGQRVTLRCSPRSGDLSVYWYQQSLDQGLQFLIQYYNGEERAKGNILERFSAQQFPDLHSELNLSSLELGDSALYFCASSASLAADTQYFGPGTRLTVL.

This clone was seen a few times. The read ends 3 residues early relative to the CDR3; the germline J gene fills the gap. V usage is TRBV20-1 and J usage is TRBJ2-1, with TRBD1 matching over 8 bases. This CDR3 has 14 amino acids. Germline values: CDR1 DFQATT, CDR2 SNEGSKA (reference sequence). The V and J ends lost 4 bases and 8 bases, in that order; junction bases with no gene match: 10. The sequenced part of the CDR3 DNA is TGCAGTGCTACCCGGACAGGGAACAACGATGAG. Amino acid sequence: CSATRTGNNDE. From start to end, the CDR3 is CSATRTGNNDEQFF.